This T cell receptor (beta chain) derives from a study of beta chain features in type 1 diabetes. With 2 bases clipped from V and 0 bases from J, the junction kept 2 bases outside the gene matches. CDR3 size: 14 residues. Germline V gene lookup returns CDR1 SQVTM and CDR2 ANQGSEA. Isolated RNA was reverse transcribed in full, so expressed TCRB transcripts were sequenced. Some clones are missing from TCRdb's copy, which holds only in-frame ones; the method was immunoSEQ multiplex PCR. Here the sample spans 400,000 to 500,000 clones, roughly 14% being singletons. The sequence was obtained from a man aged 25 to 40 in good health. This rearrangement joins TRBV29-1 to TRBJ2-3; 7 nucleotides match TRBD1. What was sequenced was naive CD4+ T cells from blood. This CDR3 is CSVEPGGSTDTQYF. The CDR3 DNA follows: TGCAGCGTTGAACCAGGGGGAAGCACAGATACGCAGTATTTT.